These 2 T cell receptor beta chains were sequenced from one sample in a study of monozygotic twins with inflammatory bowel disease. TCRdb re-called the 5' RACE reads and shows each CDR3 protein once, DNA omitted. The table gives 300,000 to 350,000 distinct CDR3 sequences; the top ten clones make up around 2% of it. The sample consisted of blood. The receptors derive from a human donor with ulcerative colitis or Crohn's disease, or a healthy co-twin of an affected twin (not recorded which).

The chain is built from TRBV4-1 and TRBJ1-2. This CDR3 has 14 amino acids. Looked up from germline, CDR1 is MGHRA and CDR2 is YSYEKL. CDR3 in amino acids: CASSQVRAVDGYTF.

The rearrangement links TRBV7-2 to TRBJ2-5; the D call of TRBD1 rests on TCRdb alone, since no DNA is present to check it. Germline CDR1 and CDR2: SGHTA and FQGNSA. This CDR3 has 16 residues. The CDR3 loop is CASSLVWRGSRKTQYF.